This T cell receptor beta chain was found in a study of post-analysis software for immune sequencing data. Study-level findings and limits: The study found significantly lower normalized Chao1 diversity in multiple sclerosis patients than in controls.

This clonotype was counted between two and nine times. The target antigen is unknown. Sequencing libraries made from TCR beta cDNA carried unique molecular identifiers. TCRdb re-called the PCR reads with MiXCR, one entry per CDR3 protein. The table shows 750,000 to 950,000 distinct CDR3 sequences, with around 46% occurring only once. The sample was blood. The clonotype was recovered from a girl aged 5-17 years with multiple sclerosis.

This chain's CDR3 is CASSLGTISSGANVLTF. The CDR3 nucleotides are TGTGCCAGCAGCTTAGGGACTATCAGCTCTGGGGCCAACGTCCTGACTTTC. The chain couples TRBV7-3 to TRBJ2-6; 7 bases map to TRBD2. The CDR3 spans 17 residues. Trimming at V came to 2 bases and at J to 0 bases, leaving 4 bases not matched to a gene. CDR1 and CDR2 from the germline V gene are SGHTA and FQGTGA. The full variable domain, its missing parts supplied by reference TRBV7-3 and TRBJ2-6, is GAGVSQTPSNKVTEKGKYVELRCDPISGHTALYWYRQSLGQGPEFLIYFQGTGAADDSGLPNDRFFAVRPEGSVSTLKIQRTERGDSAVYLCASSLGTISSGANVLTFGAGSRLTVL.